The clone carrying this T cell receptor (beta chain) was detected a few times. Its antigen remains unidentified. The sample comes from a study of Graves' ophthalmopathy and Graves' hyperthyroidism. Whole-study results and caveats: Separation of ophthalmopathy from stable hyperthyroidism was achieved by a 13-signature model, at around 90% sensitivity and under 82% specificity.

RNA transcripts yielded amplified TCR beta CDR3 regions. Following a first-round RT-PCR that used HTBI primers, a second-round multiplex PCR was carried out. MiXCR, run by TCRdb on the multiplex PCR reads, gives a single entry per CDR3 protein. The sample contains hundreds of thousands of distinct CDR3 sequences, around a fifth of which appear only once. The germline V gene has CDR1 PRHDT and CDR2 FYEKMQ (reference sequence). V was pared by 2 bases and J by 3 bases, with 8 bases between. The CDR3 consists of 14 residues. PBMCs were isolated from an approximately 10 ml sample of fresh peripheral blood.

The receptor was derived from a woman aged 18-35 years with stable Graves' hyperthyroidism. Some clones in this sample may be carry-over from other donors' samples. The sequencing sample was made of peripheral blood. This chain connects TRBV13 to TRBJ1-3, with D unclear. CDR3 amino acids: CASSLFGRGNTIYF. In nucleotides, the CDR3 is TGTGCCAGCAGCTTATTCGGCCGTGGAAACACCATATATTTT.